This T cell receptor beta chain was observed in a study of OX40 agonist ivuxolimab in advanced cancers. Study context: Patients received ivuxolimab, an agonistic anti-OX40 (CD134) antibody. Allowance was made for prior anti-PD-1, anti-PD-L1 or anti-CTLA-4 therapy, and roughly 39% had some.

Measured with immunoSEQ multiplex PCR; TCRdb has only the in-frame clones, and not every one. The sample has 25,000 to 35,000 clones; about four fifths are singletons. Of note for this clone: Its antigen remains unidentified.

Study-level findings and limits: At doses 0.1 to 3.0 mg/kg, CD4+ and CD8+ clones expanded.

The starting material was CD4+ or CD8+ T cells sorted from blood, obtained in a trial of the OX40 agonist ivuxolimab. This TCR came from an adult with an advanced solid tumor such as melanoma, head and neck, liver or kidney cancer.

DNA of the CDR3: TGTGCCAGCAGCTCCCACGGTCTGACCTACGAGCAGTACTTC. It translates to CASSSHGLTYEQYF. The chain employs TRBV13 and TRBJ2-7; no clear D. V shed 4 bases and J shed 2 bases, with 12 bases lying between them. The V gene's germline CDR1 is PRHDT and CDR2 FYEKMQ (reference sequence). This CDR3 has 14 residues.